This T cell receptor beta chain was retrieved from a study of blood T cells in healthy people across ages. With a J-beta primer mix and a sample-barcoded 5' primer, a second PCR ran about 7 to 12 cycles. Using its own MiXCR run on the 5' RACE reads, TCRdb lists one record per CDR3 protein. This table has hundreds of thousands of distinct CDR3 sequences, 20% to 25% appearing once. This CDR3 has 14 residues. Germline V gene lookup returns CDR1 MNHEY and CDR2 SVGEGT. V lost 5 bases to trimming and J lost 7 bases, with 17 bases between them. This sample was shared with a second study, whose subject was T cells of mothers and their children.

The chain carries TRBV6-2 or TRBV6-3 and TRBJ1-2, with unresolved D. Sequenced sample: blood. This TCR derives from a boy younger than 18 in good health. CDR3 bases: TGTGCCAGCAGTCGACCAAACCTAATACGTGGCTACACCTTC. This encodes CASSRPNLIRGYTF.